Shown below are 2 T cell receptor beta chains from a single sample sequenced in a study of blood T cell repertoires in COVID-19 (TCRdb year 2020). The library was produced with the immunoSEQ multiplex PCR assay. TCRdb took over this immuneACCESS table, retaining in-frame rearrangements with V and J assigned. Such tables are incomplete; in checked studies, under half of the missing clones stem from an unresolved V gene, and the remainder is unexplained. This sample lists around 100,000 clones; about 90% were detected once. The leading ten clones occupy more than 5% of the sample. Sequenced: peripheral blood. These receptor sequences come from a human donor in a cohort sampled during active COVID-19.

The chain uses TRBV7-8 and TRBJ2-5; unclear D gene. Germline loops: CDR1 SGHVS, CDR2 FQNEAQ. Trimming stripped 3 bases from V and 4 bases from J, with 3 bases between. The CDR3 runs 11 residues. Here the CDR3 DNA reads TGTGCCAGCAGCTTCAGAGAGACCCAGTACTTC. It codes for CASSFRETQYF.

The chain employs TRBV18 and TRBJ1-4; TRBD1 matches 7 bases. Unmatched junction bases numbered 8, after V lost 2 bases and J lost 8 bases. The CDR3 runs to 15 residues. Germline V gives CDR1 KGHSH, CDR2 LQKENI. DNA of the CDR3: TGTGCCAGCTCACCAGAATGGGACAGTAAAGAAAAACTGTTTTTT. It yields the protein CASSPEWDSKEKLFF.